The T cell receptor beta chain described here comes from a study of blood T cell repertoires in COVID-19. The wider study: Acute and convalescent COVID-19 samples came from the United States, Italy and Spain.

Per the study methods: How many nucleated cells were present was estimated from reference gene primer amplification. Using immunoSEQ multiplex PCR, the repertoire was profiled, and TCRdb retains in-frame clones only, with some absent. V, J and clone size are those of that table, while D and trimming were read from the DNA. The sample holds approximately 150,000 clones; approximately 86% are singletons and the top ten take roughly 1.9%. The CDR3 is 15 amino acids. The V gene lost 0 bases and the J gene lost 9 bases, with 15 bases spanning the gap. Germline V CDR1 and CDR2: SNHLY, FYNNEI. The source is a man between 65 and 79 years old with acute or convalescent COVID-19. This chain uses TRBV2 with TRBJ2-1, with D perhaps TRBD2 (6 bases). Sequencing was carried out using peripheral blood. In DNA form, the CDR3 reads TGTGCCAGCAGTGAAGCGGGACTCCCAAGCAGTGAGCAGTTCTTC. It is translated as CASSEAGLPSSEQFF.